This T cell receptor beta chain was sequenced during a study of blood T cell repertoires in COVID-19. The germline gives CDR1 SGDLS, CDR2 YYNGEE. V was pared by 4 bases and J by 9 bases, with 17 bases between. The CDR3 is 14 residues long. The method was immunoSEQ multiplex PCR; TCRdb's version includes in-frame clones alone and lacks a portion of them. The table shows roughly 160,000 clones, with around nine tenths occurring only once. The rearrangement joins TRBV9 to TRBJ1-5, with TRBD1 as a possible D gene (5 bases). Material for sequencing was peripheral blood. The sequence came from a woman in her sixties or seventies with COVID-19, enrolled during active disease. CDR3 in DNA: TGTGCCAGCAGCCCCCTTTCCCTCGGGGGGCCCCAGCATTTT. It is translated as CASSPLSLGGPQHF.